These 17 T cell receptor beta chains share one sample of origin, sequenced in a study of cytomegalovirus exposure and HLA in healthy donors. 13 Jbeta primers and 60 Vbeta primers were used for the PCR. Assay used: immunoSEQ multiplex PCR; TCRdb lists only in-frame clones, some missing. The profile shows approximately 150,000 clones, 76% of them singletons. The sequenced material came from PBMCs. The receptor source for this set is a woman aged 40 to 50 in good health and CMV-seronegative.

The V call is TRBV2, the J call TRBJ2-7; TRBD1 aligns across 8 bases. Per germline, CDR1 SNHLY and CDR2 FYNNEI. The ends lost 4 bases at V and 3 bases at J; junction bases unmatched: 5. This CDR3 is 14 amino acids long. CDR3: CASSVDRASYEQYF. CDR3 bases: TGTGCCAGCAGTGTGGACAGGGCAAGCTACGAGCAGTACTTC.

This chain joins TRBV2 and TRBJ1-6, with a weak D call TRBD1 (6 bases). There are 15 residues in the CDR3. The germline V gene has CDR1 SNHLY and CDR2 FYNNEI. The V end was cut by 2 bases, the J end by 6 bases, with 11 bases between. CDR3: CASSEPTGSNSPLHF. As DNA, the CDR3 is TGTGCCAGCAGTGAACCGACAGGATCTAATTCACCCCTCCACTTT.

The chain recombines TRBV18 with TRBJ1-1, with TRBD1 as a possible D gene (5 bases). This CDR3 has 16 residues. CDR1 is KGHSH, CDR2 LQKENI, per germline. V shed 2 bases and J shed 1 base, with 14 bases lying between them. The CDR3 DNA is TGTGCCAGCTCACCATCTGAGGACATCGCGAACACTGAAGCTTTCTTT. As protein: CASSPSEDIANTEAFF.

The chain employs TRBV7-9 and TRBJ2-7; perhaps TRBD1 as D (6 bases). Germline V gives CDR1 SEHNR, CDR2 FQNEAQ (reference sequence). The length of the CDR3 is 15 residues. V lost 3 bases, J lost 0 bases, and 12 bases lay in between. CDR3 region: CASSLQDRASYEQYF. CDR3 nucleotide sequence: TGTGCCAGCAGCTTGCAGGACAGAGCCTCCTACGAGCAGTACTTC. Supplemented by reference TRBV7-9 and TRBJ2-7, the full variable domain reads DTGVSQNPRHKITKRGQNVTFRCDPISEHNRLYWYRQTLGQGPEFLTYFQNEAQLEKSRLLSDRFSAERPKGSFSTLEIQRTEQGDSAMYLCASSLQDRASYEQYFGPGTRLTVT.

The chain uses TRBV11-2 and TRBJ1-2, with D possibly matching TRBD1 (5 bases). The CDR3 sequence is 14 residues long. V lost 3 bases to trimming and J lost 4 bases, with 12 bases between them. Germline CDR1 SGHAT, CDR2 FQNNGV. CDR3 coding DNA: TGTGCCAGCAGCTTTGGGGGGGTCGGCTATGGCTACACCTTC. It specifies CASSFGGVGYGYTF.

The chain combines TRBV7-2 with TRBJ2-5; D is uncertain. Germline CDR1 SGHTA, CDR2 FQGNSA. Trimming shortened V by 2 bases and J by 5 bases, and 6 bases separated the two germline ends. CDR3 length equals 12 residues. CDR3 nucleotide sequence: TGTGCCAGCAGCTTATCCTCGGAGACCCAGTACTTC. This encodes CASSLSSETQYF.

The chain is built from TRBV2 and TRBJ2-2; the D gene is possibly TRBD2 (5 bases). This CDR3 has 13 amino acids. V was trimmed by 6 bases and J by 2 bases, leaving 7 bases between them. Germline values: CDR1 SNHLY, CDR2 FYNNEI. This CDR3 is CASSGENTGELFF. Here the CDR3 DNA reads TGTGCCAGCAGCGGGGAAAACACCGGGGAGCTGTTTTTT.

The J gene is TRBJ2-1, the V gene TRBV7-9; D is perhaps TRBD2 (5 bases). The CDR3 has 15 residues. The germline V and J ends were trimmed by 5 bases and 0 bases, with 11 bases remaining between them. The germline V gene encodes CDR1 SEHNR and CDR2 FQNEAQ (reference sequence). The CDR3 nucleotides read TGTGCCAGCAGCCCCTCCGGGGTCTCCTACAATGAGCAGTTCTTC. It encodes CASSPSGVSYNEQFF.

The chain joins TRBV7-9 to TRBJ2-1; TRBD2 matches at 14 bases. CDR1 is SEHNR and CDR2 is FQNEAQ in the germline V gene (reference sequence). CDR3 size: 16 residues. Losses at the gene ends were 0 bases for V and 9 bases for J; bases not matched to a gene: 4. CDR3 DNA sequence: TGTGCCAGCAGCTTAGCTTTGGGACTAGCGGGAGTTGAGCAGTTCTTC. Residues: CASSLALGLAGVEQFF.

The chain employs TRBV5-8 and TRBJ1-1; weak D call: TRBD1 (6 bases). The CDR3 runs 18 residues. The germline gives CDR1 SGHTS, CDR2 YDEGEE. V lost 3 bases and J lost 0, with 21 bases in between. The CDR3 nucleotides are TGTGCCAGCAGCTCGCAAGGGACACCGAACGTGATGAACACTGAAGCTTTCTTT. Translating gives CASSSQGTPNVMNTEAFF.

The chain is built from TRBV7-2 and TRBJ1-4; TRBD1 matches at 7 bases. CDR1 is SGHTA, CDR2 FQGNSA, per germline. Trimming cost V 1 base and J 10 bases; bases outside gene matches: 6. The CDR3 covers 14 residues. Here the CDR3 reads CASSLVPTGRKLFF. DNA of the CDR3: TGTGCCAGCAGCTTAGTTCCGACAGGGCGAAAACTGTTTTTT.

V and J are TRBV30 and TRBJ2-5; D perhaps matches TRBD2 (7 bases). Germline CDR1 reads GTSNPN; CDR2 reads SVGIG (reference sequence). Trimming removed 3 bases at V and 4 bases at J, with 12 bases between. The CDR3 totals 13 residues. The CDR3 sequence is CAWSRGGGETQYF. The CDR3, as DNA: TGTGCCTGGAGCAGGGGCGGGGGAGAGACCCAGTACTTC.

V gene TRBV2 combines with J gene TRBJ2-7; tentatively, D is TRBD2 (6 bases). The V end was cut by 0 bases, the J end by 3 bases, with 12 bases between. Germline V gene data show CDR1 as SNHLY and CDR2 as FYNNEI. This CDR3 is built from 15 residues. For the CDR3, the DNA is TGTGCCAGCAGTGAAGCGCTTAGCGGAGGCTACGAGCAGTACTTC. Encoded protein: CASSEALSGGYEQYF. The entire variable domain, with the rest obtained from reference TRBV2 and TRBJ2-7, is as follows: EPEVTQTPSHQVTQMGQEVILRCVPISNHLYFYWYRQILGQKVEFLVSFYNNEISEKSEIFDDQFSVERPDGSNFTLKIRSTKLEDSAMYFCASSEALSGGYEQYFGPGTRLTVT.

CDR3 nucleotides: TGTGCCTGGAGACGCGGACTACAGGGGGTTCTCGGAGAACTGTTTTTT. It specifies CAWRRGLQGVLGELFF. J is TRBJ1-4 and V is TRBV30; 8 bases line up with TRBD1. The J segment lost 12 bases and the V segment lost 3 bases, leaving 18 bases of the junction unmatched. Germline V CDR1 and CDR2: GTSNPN, SVGIG (reference sequence). CDR3 length: 16 amino acids.

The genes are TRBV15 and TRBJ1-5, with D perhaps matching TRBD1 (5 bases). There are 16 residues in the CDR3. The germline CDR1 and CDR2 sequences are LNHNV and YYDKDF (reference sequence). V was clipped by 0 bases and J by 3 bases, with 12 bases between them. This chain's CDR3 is CATSRDRRGPNQPQHF. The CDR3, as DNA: TGTGCCACCAGCAGAGATAGGAGGGGTCCCAATCAGCCCCAGCATTTT.

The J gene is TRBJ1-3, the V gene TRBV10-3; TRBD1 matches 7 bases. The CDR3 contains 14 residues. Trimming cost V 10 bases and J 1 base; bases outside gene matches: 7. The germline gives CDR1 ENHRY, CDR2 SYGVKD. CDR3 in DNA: TGTGCCAGTCACAGGGGCCTTTCTGGAAACACCATATATTTT. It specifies CASHRGLSGNTIYF.

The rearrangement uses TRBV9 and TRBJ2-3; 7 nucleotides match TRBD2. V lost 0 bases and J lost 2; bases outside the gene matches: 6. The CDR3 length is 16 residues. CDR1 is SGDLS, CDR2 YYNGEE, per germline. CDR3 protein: CASSVGGLGYTDTQYF. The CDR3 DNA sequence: TGTGCCAGCAGCGTAGGTGGACTAGGTTACACAGATACGCAGTATTTT.